This T cell receptor beta chain was observed in a study of cytomegalovirus exposure and HLA in healthy donors. The PCR had 60 Vbeta and 13 Jbeta primers. The assay was immunoSEQ multiplex PCR, and TCRdb's table has in-frame clones only and misses some. The table has about 160,000 clones, roughly four fifths seen once; the top ten hold roughly a tenth. Germline V gives CDR1 SNHLY, CDR2 FYNNEI. Trimming took off 7 bases at V and 2 bases at J, with 16 bases between the two ends. There are 15 residues in the CDR3. This clonotype was sampled from a man aged 50 or older in good health and CMV-seropositive. The chain has TRBV2 and TRBJ2-3; no firm D call. Material: PBMCs. Here the CDR3 reads CASNRPKRVTDTQYF. The CDR3, as DNA: TGTGCCAGCAACCGTCCCAAACGGGTCACAGATACGCAGTATTTT.